This T cell receptor (beta chain) is drawn from a study of cytomegalovirus exposure and HLA in healthy donors (dated 2017 in TCRdb). General notes on the study: According to an earlier analysis of a few hundred of the donors, about 179 million T cells yielded approximately 120 million unique TCR beta sequences and approximately 280 Gb of sequence data. Roughly 300 gigabases of sequencing data and some 85 million unique TCR sequences were included in an early release covering about 700 HLA-typed donors. Among the roughly 400 genotyped donors, approximately 82% belonged to the genetic ancestry cluster associated with self-reported Caucasian donors. The study aimed to test whether cataloging public T cell receptors could reveal signatures of past pathogen exposure. Using immunosequencing, the study profiled T cell repertoires from around 680 subjects and related those repertoires to cytomegalovirus serostatus. In addition to the first cohort of roughly 670 subjects, a separate validation cohort of 120 different subjects was used. High-throughput TCR immunosequencing, statistical association of individual TCRs with disease status, and machine learning were combined to predict cytomegalovirus infection status. To study patterns of TCR occurrence, a later analysis re-analyzed previously published TCR beta repertoires from 550 to 800 donors and added high-resolution HLA genotyping. In the later analysis, no new phenotypic data were used to find candidate immune exposures; instead, reliance was placed on TCR beta sequences and their occurrence across donors. To decide whether each TCR beta V gene segment behaved as functional or pseudogenic, an earlier analysis of approximately 620 of the donors relied on high-throughput TCR beta sequencing. Donor age, sex, ethnicity and CMV serostatus were compiled together with the repertoire data. In a later genetic analysis, genome-wide SNP genotypes for about three fifths of the roughly 670 donors were used, and that subset was treated as a discovery cohort. Every repertoire in the discovery cohort had been generated on one and the same sequencing platform. Both class I and class II loci were covered by HLA typing, at four-digit resolution. Typing coverage varied by locus: about 620-630 donors for A, B, C, DRB1 and DQB1; approximately 500 for DQA1; about 590 for DPA1; about 450 for DPB1. A handful of DR-DQ haplotypes were handled as single units for association and clustering because linkage in the cohort was strong. On average, over 200,000 unique TCR beta nucleotide sequences were sequenced per donor among 398 genotyped donors of the cohort, with approximately 18% of those sequences being non-productive.

Libraries were prepared through the immunoSEQ multiplex PCR assay. The multiplex PCR relied on a mix of 60 forward primers for TCR Vbeta segments and 13 reverse primers for TCR Jbeta segments. The CDR3 region of rearranged TCR beta genes was amplified from genomic DNA with a multiplex PCR assay. The Illumina HiSeq System was used to sequence the amplified TCR beta libraries as 87-base-pair reads. The study's processing was this. Across the roughly 640 repertoires, a later analysis counted some 80 million unique TCR beta chains, around 10 million of which were shared by at least two donors. Raw reads were error-corrected and collapsed into unique sequences by a nearest-neighbor algorithm in which closely related sequences were merged to remove PCR and sequencing errors. V, D and J gene segments were assigned by aligning CDR3 sequences to IMGT reference sequences. For a sequence to be retained, at least a six-nucleotide match to both a V gene segment and a J gene segment was required. A rearrangement counted as productive if the CDR3 had no stop codons and remained in frame with V and J, and every other rearrangement counted as non-productive. CDR3 was defined by IMGT convention, running from the second conserved V-encoded cysteine to the conserved J-encoded phenylalanine. The earlier analysis of roughly 590 of the donors excluded any sequence lacking an unambiguous match to a single V gene segment. An earlier analysis of about 600 of the donors called V segments functional above 56.7% productive rearrangements and segregating when the between-donor standard deviation exceeded 5%. A statistical classification framework was developed to diagnose cytomegalovirus status using the catalog of TCR beta chain sequences. A later analysis assigned V and J genes by comparing TCR nucleotide sequences with IMGT/GENE-DB human TR gene sequences. The TCRdist pipeline was used in a later analysis to assign CDR3 sequences and most-parsimonious VDJ recombination scenarios. In a later analysis, each TCR beta chain was defined by its CDR3 amino acid sequence together with its V-gene family, and reads lacking a unique V-gene family were excluded. A later analysis removed 592 highly shared, low-generation-probability nucleotide sequences to deal with suspected cross-contamination and a sequencing artifact. In a later analysis, a clonal expansion index was calculated for each public chain from normalized within-repertoire ranks of inferred template counts. A later analysis computed generation probabilities with a VDJ recombination model fitted to out-of-frame rearrangements, and checked the results against IGoR. Hypergeometric tests were used in a later analysis to score TCR-TCR, TCR-HLA and TCR-CMV co-occurrence, with a repertoire-size bias correction applied to the TCR pairs. In a later analysis, false discovery rates were estimated by permuting HLA or CMV assignments 20 times. In a later analysis, co-occurring TCRs were grouped using DBSCAN, and TCRdist sequence similarity was added for clustering within HLA-allele-positive subsets. Repertoires with fewer than 30,000 or more than 120,000 public chains, plus five repertoires with anomalous nucleotide sharing, were excluded from co-occurrence clustering. TCRdb holds this immuneACCESS table with in-frame rearrangements only. Some clones are missing; in checked studies, unresolved V genes explain under half, and the rest has no known cause. The DNA was the basis for D and trimming; V, J and clone size are from that table. The sample data list under 150,000 clones, and 65% to 90% of these were observed just once. The ten largest clones take up 2% to 3% of the sample.

V is shortened by 0 bases, J by 1 base, and the region joining them spans 11 bases. Measured from the cysteine to the phenylalanine, the CDR3 is 16 residues long. CDR3 DNA is the only sequence kept; it has 48 bases, read in frame from the first base. CDR1 and CDR2, per the germline V gene, are LGHNA and YSLEER. As to this clone: Its cognate antigen has yet to be identified. Within one base of it there is no much larger clone, and no base qualities were kept.

General conclusions and limits of the study: Only TCR beta chains were sequenced in this cohort, and the absence of alpha or paired-chain data limited detectable features. In the study, around 150 TCR beta chains were listed as associated with cytomegalovirus. The authors suggested that the approach could potentially be extended to other disease states and immunological phenotypes. A later genetic analysis reported fewer N-insertions in productive TCRs among donors in an Asian-associated ancestry cluster than the roughly 700-donor mean. About 17 rarely observed V segments, including chromosome 9 orphons, were excluded from the earlier analysis of some 590 of the donors because counts were too low. According to a later analysis, parvovirus B19, influenza, CMV and Epstein-Barr virus appeared linked to several top co-occurrence clusters. A further reported finding was that TCR beta sequences accurately predicted the HLA-A and HLA-B alleles for most subjects in the first cohort. Some IMGT-functional V segments, including TRBV6-2 and TRBV6-3, could not be distinguished by the 87-base-pair reads and were therefore excluded. CMV serostatus was the only immune exposure information available for the cohort. Correlated functional status among segregating V segments might be attributable to linkage disequilibrium, but an unknown experimental factor could not be ruled out. Sequencing depth was assumed to be roughly uniform across donors in the presence/absence analyses, though that assumption may not hold. A later analysis found that TCR association rates varied across HLA loci, with DRB1 alleles showing the most associated TCRs and HLA-C alleles the fewest. A group of highly shared sequence variants was considered likely to be a technical artifact of the sequencing pipeline. Most TCR sequences were seen in very few donors, while some public TCRs were found in many individuals. According to a later analysis, most CMV-associated TCR beta chains appeared to be HLA-restricted, and the HLA associations seemed to be driven largely by CMV exposure. At a false discovery rate of 0.05, a later analysis linked under 20,000 TCR beta sequences to specific HLA alleles. A later genetic analysis associated a missense DCLRE1C variant with V-gene and J-gene trimming of TCR beta chains, and an independent cohort replicated the association. Assigning TCR associations to individual alleles was difficult when HLA alleles, especially DR and DQ, strongly co-occurred. A few of the identified cytomegalovirus-associated TCR beta chains were confirmed in vitro to be specific for cytomegalovirus antigens. Because HLA typing was unavailable for some donors at each locus, only the typed subset was used in association tests. In both the original and validation cohorts, the classifier was reported to diagnose cytomegalovirus status with high specificity and sensitivity. In an earlier analysis of some 500 of the donors, most TCR beta V segments were observed in productive rearrangements about 87% or about 30% of the time, broadly matching IMGT annotations. A later analysis found that HLA-associated TCR beta chains were more clonally expanded and had lower generation probabilities than equally common non-associated chains.

The cohort was made up of approximately 700 healthy bone marrow donors. Cohort members were all nominally healthy when sampled, although unrecorded immune exposures were likely present. The donor tested CMV seronegative and was one of the 352 seronegative cohort members. Every donor gave a peripheral blood sample, and the peripheral blood mononuclear cells from that sample were used for TCR beta sequencing. The Qiagen DNeasy Blood Extraction Kit was used to extract genomic DNA from the blood cell samples. The sequence came from a man between 45 and 60 years old in good health and CMV-seronegative. The sequenced sample was PBMCs. The chain was built from TRBV4-3 and TRBJ2-3; tentative D gene TRBD2, with 5 bases matching. CDR3 loop: CASSQDLQRGTDTQYF. The DNA sequence is as follows: TGCGCCAGCAGCCAAGATCTTCAGAGGGGCACAGATACGCAGTATTTT.